The 21 T cell receptor beta chains given below trace back to one sample, sequenced in a study of shared clonotypes between healthy human individuals. Method: immunoSEQ multiplex PCR; TCRdb's copy keeps in-frame clones and lacks some. The sample shows millions of clones, about 92% of them seen only once. Input material: naive CD4+ T cells sorted from blood. Subset in this sample: CD45RA+ positively selected. Every receptor here comes from a man between 18 and 35 years old in good health.

The chain combines TRBV6-5 with TRBJ2-1, with 9 bases aligning to TRBD1. The CDR3 runs to 14 residues. J lost 0 bases, V lost 8 bases, and 2 bases had no gene match. Germline V gene data show CDR1 as MNHEY and CDR2 as SVGAGI. The CDR3 sequence: CASGTGSSYNEQFF. In nucleotides, the CDR3 is TGTGCCAGCGGGACAGGGAGCTCCTACAATGAGCAGTTCTTC.

The gene calls are TRBV9 and TRBJ2-3, with 10 nucleotides matching TRBD2. Germline V gives CDR1 SGDLS, CDR2 YYNGEE. The V segment lost 5 bases and the J segment 4 bases; nucleotides outside the gene matches: 13. The CDR3 has 17 amino acids. The chain's CDR3 is CASSSSLGSGRSDTQYF. The DNA of the CDR3 is TGTGCCAGCAGTTCATCCCTGGGTAGCGGGAGGTCAGATACGCAGTATTTT. The complete variable domain, with remaining parts taken from reference TRBV9 and TRBJ2-3, reads DSGVTQTPKHLITATGQRVTLRCSPRSGDLSVYWYQQSLDQGLQFLIQYYNGEERAKGNILERFSAQQFPDLHSELNLSSLELGDSALYFCASSSSLGSGRSDTQYFGPGTRLTVL.

The chain couples TRBV19 to TRBJ1-5; no reliable D call. The CDR3 totals 16 residues. Germline V CDR1 and CDR2: LNHDA, SQIVND (reference sequence). V was shortened by 9 bases and J by 0 bases, with 18 bases between the two germline ends. For the CDR3, the DNA is TGTGCCAGCAAATCGGCGTTAGGATATAGCAATCAGCCCCAGCATTTT. Amino acid sequence: CASKSALGYSNQPQHF. Using reference TRBV19 and TRBJ1-5 for the parts outside the CDR3, the full variable domain is DGGITQSPKYLFRKEGQNVTLSCEQNLNHDAMYWYRQDPGQGLRLIYYSQIVNDFQKGDIAEGYSVSREKKESFPLTVTSAQKNPTAFYLCASKSALGYSNQPQHFGDGTRLSIL.

The rearrangement links TRBV15 to TRBJ1-5; TRBD1 matches 7 bases. Germline V CDR1 and CDR2: LNHNV, YYDKDF (reference sequence). V shed 1 base, J shed 4 bases, and the junction held 13 bases outside the gene matches. The CDR3 length is 18 residues. The CDR3 sequence: CATSRGGELQGSNQPQHF. In nucleotides, the CDR3 is TGTGCCACCAGCAGAGGGGGAGAACTACAGGGGAGTAATCAGCCCCAGCATTTT.

The chain recombines TRBV7-9 with TRBJ1-6; D remains ambiguous. Germline CDR1 is SEHNR and CDR2 is FQNEAQ (reference sequence). This CDR3 is 14 amino acids long. Trimming stripped 1 base from V and 6 bases from J, with 7 bases between. Here the CDR3 reads CASSLVAVNSPLHF. The CDR3 bases are TGTGCCAGCAGCTTAGTAGCTGTTAATTCACCCCTCCACTTT.

The CDR3 here is CASSTGETQYF. CDR3 bases: TGTGCCAGCTCAACGGGGGAGACCCAGTACTTC. The chain has TRBV11-2 and TRBJ2-5, with D possibly TRBD2 on 5 matching bases. V shed 8 bases and J shed 5 bases, with 9 bases lying between them. The V gene's germline CDR1 is SGHAT and CDR2 FQNNGV. This CDR3 is 11 amino acids long.

The chain uses TRBV19 and TRBJ2-1; no reliable D call. The CDR3 totals 17 residues. Trimming left V 1 base short and J 3 bases short, with 16 bases between. Germline V gives CDR1 LNHDA, CDR2 SQIVND (reference sequence). The CDR3 loop reads CASSIGEWKRLYNEQFF. The CDR3 bases are TGTGCCAGTAGTATAGGTGAATGGAAACGGCTCTACAATGAGCAGTTCTTC.

This rearrangement joins TRBV6-9 to TRBJ1-4, with 9 bases fitting TRBD1. Trimming took 2 bases from V and 2 from J; bases not matched to a gene: 9. Per the germline V gene, CDR1 is MNHGY and CDR2 is SVAAGI. This CDR3 has 18 residues. The CDR3 here is CASSYPGQGHTTNEKLFF. In nucleotides, the CDR3 is TGTGCCAGCAGTTATCCGGGACAGGGACATACCACTAATGAAAAACTGTTTTTT.

The CDR3 DNA reads TGTGCCAGCAGCCAAGAAACAGCTGGGACCTACAATGAGCAGTTCTTC. Protein: CASSQETAGTYNEQFF. The chain has TRBV14 and TRBJ2-1; no clear D gene. This CDR3 region has 16 residues. CDR1 is SGHDN, CDR2 FVKESK, per germline. Trimming shortened V by 0 bases and J by 2 bases, and 11 bases separated the two germline ends.

The rearrangement joins TRBV30 to TRBJ1-1; D is uncertain. Germline CDR1 GTSNPN, CDR2 SVGIG (reference sequence). The ends were cut back, 7 bases at V and 0 bases at J, with 12 bases in the middle. The CDR3 is made up of 13 amino acids. The CDR3 DNA reads as TGTGCCTCGAGCGGCCGGCTGAACACTGAAGCTTTCTTT. As protein: CASSGRLNTEAFF.

The V and J genes are TRBV2 and TRBJ2-5, with D unclear. V was shortened by 8 bases and J by 6 bases, with 4 bases between the two germline ends. The germline gives CDR1 SNHLY, CDR2 FYNNEI. The CDR3 runs 9 residues. The CDR3 spells CASGQTQYF. CDR3 nucleotides: TGTGCCAGCGGCCAGACCCAGTACTTC.

The rearrangement uses TRBV7-8 and TRBJ2-1; no clear D gene. CDR1 and CDR2 (germline): SGHVS, FQNEAQ. The CDR3 runs 16 residues. Between the trimmed V and J ends, which lost 2 bases and 3 bases, there was a span of 14 bases. The CDR3 DNA reads TGTGCCAGCAGCTTAACCGAGGAAGTGTACTACAATGAGCAGTTCTTC. This encodes CASSLTEEVYYNEQFF.

The genes are TRBV19 and TRBJ1-2, with 9 bases aligning to TRBD1. Germline V gene sequence: CDR1 LNHDA, CDR2 SQIVND (reference sequence). Trimming cost V 9 bases and J 5 bases; bases outside gene matches: 7. This CDR3 comprises 13 residues. For the CDR3, the DNA is TGTGCCAGCACCAGGACAGGGGCATATGGCTACACCTTC. It specifies CASTRTGAYGYTF.

This clone appeared a single time. Other DNA sequences in the sample encode the same CDR3. This chain uses TRBV28 with TRBJ1-5; TRBD1 aligns across 7 bases. J lost 2 bases, V lost 3 bases, and 1 base had no gene match. The germline V gene has CDR1 MDHEN and CDR2 SYDVKM. This CDR3 has 14 residues. CDR3 coding DNA: TGTGCCAGCAGTTTCGGGACAGGCAATCAGCCCCAGCATTTT. Its translation is CASSFGTGNQPQHF. Complete variable domain (other parts from reference TRBV28 and TRBJ1-5): DVKVTQSSRYLVKRTGEKVFLECVQDMDHENMFWYRQDPGLGLRLIYFSYDVKMKEKGDIPEGYSVSREKKERFSLILESASTNQTSMYLCASSFGTGNQPQHFGDGTRLSIL.

The chain has TRBV10-3 and TRBJ2-1; possibly TRBD1 or TRBD2 for D (5 bases each). This CDR3 contains 17 residues. Per the germline V gene, CDR1 is ENHRY and CDR2 is SYGVKD. Trimming pared 0 bases from V and 0 bases from J, leaving 12 bases between. The CDR3 nucleotides read TGTGCCATCAGTGAGTCGGGGGTAGCGAGCTCCTACAATGAGCAGTTCTTC. It translates to CAISESGVASSYNEQFF.

The chain recombines TRBV2 with TRBJ2-1, with 10 bases identical to TRBD1. The germline gives CDR1 SNHLY, CDR2 FYNNEI. Trimming cost V 4 bases and J 1 base; bases outside gene matches: 4. There are 16 residues in the CDR3. CDR3 sequence (DNA): TGTGCCAGCAGTGTGACAGGGGGCCTTTCCTACAATGAGCAGTTCTTC. This gives the protein CASSVTGGLSYNEQFF.

The chain couples TRBV28 to TRBJ2-2; D is possibly TRBD1 (5 bases). V lost 1 base, J lost 6 bases, and 12 bases lay in between. CDR1 and CDR2 from the germline V gene are MDHEN and SYDVKM. The CDR3 has 15 amino acids. The CDR3 DNA follows: TGTGCCAGCAGTTTATCGCAGGGTTCCGCCGGGGAGCTGTTTTTT. Its translation is CASSLSQGSAGELFF. The whole variable domain, remainder taken from reference TRBV28 and TRBJ2-2, is DVKVTQSSRYLVKRTGEKVFLECVQDMDHENMFWYRQDPGLGLRLIYFSYDVKMKEKGDIPEGYSVSREKKERFSLILESASTNQTSMYLCASSLSQGSAGELFFGEGSRLTVL.

V gene TRBV15 combines with J gene TRBJ2-7; D remains ambiguous. The CDR3 is made up of 11 amino acids. V lost 0 bases to trimming and J lost 5 bases, with 2 bases between them. In germline, CDR1 is LNHNV, CDR2 YYDKDF (reference sequence). CDR3 coding DNA: TGTGCCACCAGCAGAGAGCACGAGCAGTACTTC. Translation: CATSREHEQYF.

The chain is built from TRBV5-1 and TRBJ2-3; D not certain. Germline V gene data show CDR1 as SGHRS and CDR2 as YFSETQ. Trimming left V 5 bases short and J 2 bases short, with 15 bases between. This CDR3 is built from 15 residues. This chain's CDR3 is CASSNGRSITDTQYF. CDR3 nucleotides: TGCGCCAGCAGTAATGGCAGGAGTATCACAGATACGCAGTATTTT.

The chain employs TRBV21-1 and TRBJ2-3; the table calls TRBD2, which could not be checked here. TRBV21-1 is a pseudogene segment. CDR3 size: 13 residues. In DNA form, the CDR3 reads TGTGCCAGCAGCAAAGCGGGAGGGGATACGCAGTATTTT. It yields the protein CASSKAGGDTQYF.

This chain connects TRBV18 to TRBJ2-3; D remains ambiguous. With 6 bases removed from V and 4 bases from J, the gap between germline ends came to 14 bases. The germline gives CDR1 KGHSH, CDR2 LQKENI. The CDR3 covers 14 residues. In nucleotides, the CDR3 is TGTGCCAGCTCCCCTCTCGCGTCAGCAGATACGCAGTATTTT. It codes for CASSPLASADTQYF.